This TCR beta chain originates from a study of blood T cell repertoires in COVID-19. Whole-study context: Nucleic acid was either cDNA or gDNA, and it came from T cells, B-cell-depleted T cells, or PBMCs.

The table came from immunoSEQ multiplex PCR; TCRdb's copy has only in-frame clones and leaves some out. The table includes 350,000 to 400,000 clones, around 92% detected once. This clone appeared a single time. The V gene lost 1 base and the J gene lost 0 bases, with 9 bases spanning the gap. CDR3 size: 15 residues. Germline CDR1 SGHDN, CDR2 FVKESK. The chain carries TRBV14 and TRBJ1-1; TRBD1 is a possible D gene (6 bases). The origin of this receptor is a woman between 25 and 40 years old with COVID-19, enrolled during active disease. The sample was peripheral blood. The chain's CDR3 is CASSQGGTLNTEAFF. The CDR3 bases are TGTGCCAGCAGCCAAGGGGGGACACTGAACACTGAAGCTTTCTTT. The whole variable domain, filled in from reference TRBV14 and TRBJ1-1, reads EAGVTQFPSHSVIEKGQTVTLRCDPISGHDNLYWYRRVMGKEIKFLLHFVKESKQDESGMPNNRFLAERTGGTYSTLKVQPAELEDSGVYFCASSQGGTLNTEAFFGQGTRLTVV.